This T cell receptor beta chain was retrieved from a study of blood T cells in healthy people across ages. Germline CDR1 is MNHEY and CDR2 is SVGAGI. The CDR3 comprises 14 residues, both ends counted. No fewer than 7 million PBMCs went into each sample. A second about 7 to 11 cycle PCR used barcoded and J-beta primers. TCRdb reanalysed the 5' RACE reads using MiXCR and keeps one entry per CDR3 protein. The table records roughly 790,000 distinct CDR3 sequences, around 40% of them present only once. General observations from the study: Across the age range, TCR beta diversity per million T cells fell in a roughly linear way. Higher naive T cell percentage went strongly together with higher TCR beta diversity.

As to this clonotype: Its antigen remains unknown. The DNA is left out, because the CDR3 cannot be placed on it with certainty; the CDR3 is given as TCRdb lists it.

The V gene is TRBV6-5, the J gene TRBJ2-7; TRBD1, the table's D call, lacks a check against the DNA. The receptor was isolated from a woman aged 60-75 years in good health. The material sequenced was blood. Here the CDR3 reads CASSTSPGFSEQYF.